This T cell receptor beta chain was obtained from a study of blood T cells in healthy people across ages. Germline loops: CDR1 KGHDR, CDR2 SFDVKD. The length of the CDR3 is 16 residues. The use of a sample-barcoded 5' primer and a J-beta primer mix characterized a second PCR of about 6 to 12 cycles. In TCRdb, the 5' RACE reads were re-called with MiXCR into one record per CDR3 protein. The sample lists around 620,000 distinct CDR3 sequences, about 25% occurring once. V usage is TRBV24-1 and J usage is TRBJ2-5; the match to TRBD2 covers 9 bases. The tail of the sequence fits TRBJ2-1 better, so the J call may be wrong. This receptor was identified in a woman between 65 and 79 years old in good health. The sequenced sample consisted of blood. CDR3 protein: CATSDWGGGAYNEQFF. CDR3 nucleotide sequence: TGTGCCACCAGTGATTGGGGCGGGGGGGCCTACAATGAGCAGTTCTTC.